This paragraph reports one T cell receptor (beta chain). The source of the sample is a study of PD-L1 blockade in urothelial cancer. The wider study: Specimens of blood held a median count of roughly 150,000 T cells.

This CDR3 is built from 14 residues. Germline CDR1 SGHRS, CDR2 YFSETQ. V lost 4 bases and J lost 2, with 12 bases in between. The protocol was immunoSEQ multiplex PCR, while the TCRdb copy is restricted to in-frame clones and leaves out a portion. The data show 120,000 or so clones, around 86% seen once. Indicated time point: peripheral blood 6 weeks after treatment start. V gene TRBV5-1 combines with J gene TRBJ1-2; D may be TRBD1 (5 bases). The sample was PBMCs, taken around atezolizumab (anti-PD-L1) treatment. The receptor's source is a man aged 50 to 60 with urothelial cancer. The CDR3 reads CASSVWDSNYGYTF. The DNA for the CDR3 is TGCGCCAGCAGCGTTTGGGACTCGAACTATGGCTACACCTTC.